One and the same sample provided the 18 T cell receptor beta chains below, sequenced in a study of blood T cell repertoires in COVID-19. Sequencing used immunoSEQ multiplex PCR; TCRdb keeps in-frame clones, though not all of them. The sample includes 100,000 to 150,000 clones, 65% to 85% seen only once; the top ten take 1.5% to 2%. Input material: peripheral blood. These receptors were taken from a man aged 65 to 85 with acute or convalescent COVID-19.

The CDR3 sequence: CASSEARRGGYTF. Here the CDR3 DNA reads TGTGCCAGCAGTGAAGCGCGCCGGGGTGGCTACACCTTC. V and J are TRBV6-1 and TRBJ1-2, with D unresolved. Germline loops: CDR1 MNHNS, CDR2 SASEGT. V shed 0 bases and J shed 7 bases, with 9 bases lying between them. The CDR3 has 13 amino acids.

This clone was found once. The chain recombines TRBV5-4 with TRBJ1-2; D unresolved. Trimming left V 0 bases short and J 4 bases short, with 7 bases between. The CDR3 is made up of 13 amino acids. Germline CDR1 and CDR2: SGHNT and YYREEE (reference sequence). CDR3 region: CASSLDDSYGYTF. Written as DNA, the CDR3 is TGTGCCAGCAGCTTGGACGATAGCTATGGCTACACCTTC. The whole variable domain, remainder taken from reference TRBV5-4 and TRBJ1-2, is ETGVTQSPTHLIKTRGQQVTLRCSSQSGHNTVSWYQQALGQGPQFIFQYYREEENGRGNFPPRFSGLQFPNYSSELNVNALELDDSALYLCASSLDDSYGYTFGSGTRLTVV.

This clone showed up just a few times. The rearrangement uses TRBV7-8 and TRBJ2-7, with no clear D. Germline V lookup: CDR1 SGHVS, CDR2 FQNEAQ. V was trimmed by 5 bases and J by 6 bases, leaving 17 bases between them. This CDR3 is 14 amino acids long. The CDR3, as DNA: TGTGCCAGCAGCCCCCGCCTAGGAGTCCCCGAGCAGTACTTC. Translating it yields CASSPRLGVPEQYF. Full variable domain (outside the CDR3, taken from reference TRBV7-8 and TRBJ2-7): GAGVSQSPRYKVAKRGQDVALRCDPISGHVSLFWYQQALGQGPEFLTYFQNEAQLDKSGLPSDRFFAERPEGSVSTLKIQRTQQEDSAVYLCASSPRLGVPEQYFGPGTRLTVT.

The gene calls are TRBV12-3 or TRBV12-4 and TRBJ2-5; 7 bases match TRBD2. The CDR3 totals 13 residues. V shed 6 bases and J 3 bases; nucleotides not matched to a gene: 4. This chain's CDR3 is CASSHGGKETQYF. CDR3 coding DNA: TGTGCCAGCAGCCACGGGGGGAAAGAGACCCAGTACTTC.

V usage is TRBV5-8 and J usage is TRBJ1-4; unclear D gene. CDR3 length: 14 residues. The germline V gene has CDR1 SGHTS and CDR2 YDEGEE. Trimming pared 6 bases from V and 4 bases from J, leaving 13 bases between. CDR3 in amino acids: CASMPRGFNEKLFF. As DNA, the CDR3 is TGTGCCAGCATGCCTCGAGGGTTTAATGAAAAACTGTTTTTT.

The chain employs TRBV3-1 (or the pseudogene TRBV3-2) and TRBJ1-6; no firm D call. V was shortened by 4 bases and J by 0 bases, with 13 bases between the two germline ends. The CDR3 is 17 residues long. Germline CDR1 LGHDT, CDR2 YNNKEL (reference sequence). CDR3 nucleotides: TGTGCCAGCAGCCGCGGACCTGGGAGCTCCTATAATTCACCCCTCCACTTT. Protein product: CASSRGPGSSYNSPLHF.

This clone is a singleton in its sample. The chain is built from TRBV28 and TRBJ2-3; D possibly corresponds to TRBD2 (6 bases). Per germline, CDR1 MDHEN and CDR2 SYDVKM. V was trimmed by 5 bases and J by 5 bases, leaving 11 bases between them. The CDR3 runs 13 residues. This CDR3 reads CASSLGTLDTQYF. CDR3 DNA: TGTGCCAGCAGTCTCGGGACTTTAGATACGCAGTATTTT.

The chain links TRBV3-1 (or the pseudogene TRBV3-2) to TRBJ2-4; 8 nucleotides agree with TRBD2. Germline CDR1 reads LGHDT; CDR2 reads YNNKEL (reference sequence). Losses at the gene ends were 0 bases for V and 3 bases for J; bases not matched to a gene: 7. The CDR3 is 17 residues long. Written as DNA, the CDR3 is TGTGCCAGCAGCCAAGATCGGGGGGGGCTGGGCAAAAACATTCAGTACTTC. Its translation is CASSQDRGGLGKNIQYF.

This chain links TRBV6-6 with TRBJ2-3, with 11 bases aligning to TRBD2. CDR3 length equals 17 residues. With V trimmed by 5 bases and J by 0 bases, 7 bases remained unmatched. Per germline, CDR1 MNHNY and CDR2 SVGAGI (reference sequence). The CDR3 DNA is TGTGCCAGCAGTCTTTTCAGACTAGCGGGGAGCACAGATACGCAGTATTTT. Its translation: CASSLFRLAGSTDTQYF.

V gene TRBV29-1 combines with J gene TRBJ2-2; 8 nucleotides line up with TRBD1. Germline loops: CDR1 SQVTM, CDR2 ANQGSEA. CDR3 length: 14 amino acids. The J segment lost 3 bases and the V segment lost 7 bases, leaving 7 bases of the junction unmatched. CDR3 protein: CSGRRGQDTGELFF. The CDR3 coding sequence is TGCAGCGGTCGCAGGGGGCAGGACACCGGGGAGCTGTTTTTT.

The CDR3 is CASSLGLAGAYTGELFF. The CDR3 nucleotides are TGTGCCAGCAGCTTGGGGCTAGCGGGTGCCTACACCGGGGAGCTGTTTTTT. The chain uses TRBV5-4 and TRBJ2-2, with TRBD2 matching over 8 bases. Trimming took 0 bases from V and 3 from J; bases not matched to a gene: 7. Germline loops: CDR1 SGHNT, CDR2 YYREEE (reference sequence). This CDR3 spans 17 amino acids. The whole variable domain, remainder taken from reference TRBV5-4 and TRBJ2-2, is ETGVTQSPTHLIKTRGQQVTLRCSSQSGHNTVSWYQQALGQGPQFIFQYYREEENGRGNFPPRFSGLQFPNYSSELNVNALELDDSALYLCASSLGLAGAYTGELFFGEGSRLTVL.

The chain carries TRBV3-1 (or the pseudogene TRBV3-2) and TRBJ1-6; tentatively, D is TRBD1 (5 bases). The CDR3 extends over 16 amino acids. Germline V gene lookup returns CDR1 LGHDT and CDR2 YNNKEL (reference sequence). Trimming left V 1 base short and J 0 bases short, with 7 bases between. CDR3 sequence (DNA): TGTGCCAGCAGCCAAGGGGGCATCTCCTATAATTCACCCCTCCACTTT. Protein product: CASSQGGISYNSPLHF.

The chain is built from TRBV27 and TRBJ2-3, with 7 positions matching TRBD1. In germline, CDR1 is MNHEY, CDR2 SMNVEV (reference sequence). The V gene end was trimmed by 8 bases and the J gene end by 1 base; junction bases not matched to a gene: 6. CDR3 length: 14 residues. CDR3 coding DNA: TGTGCCAGCGGATTAACAGGGGGCACAGATACGCAGTATTTT. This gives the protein CASGLTGGTDTQYF.

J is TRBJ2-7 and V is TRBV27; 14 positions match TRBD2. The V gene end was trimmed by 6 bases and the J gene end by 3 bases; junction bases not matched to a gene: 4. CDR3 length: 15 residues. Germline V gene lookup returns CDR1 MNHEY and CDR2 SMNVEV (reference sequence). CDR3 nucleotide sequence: TGTGCCAGCAGGGGACTAGCGGGGGCCGGCTACGAGCAGTACTTC. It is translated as CASRGLAGAGYEQYF.

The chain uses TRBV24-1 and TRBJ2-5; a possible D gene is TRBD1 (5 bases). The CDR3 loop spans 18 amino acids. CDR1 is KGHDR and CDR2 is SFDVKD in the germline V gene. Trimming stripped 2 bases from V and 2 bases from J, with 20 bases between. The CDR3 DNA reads TGTGCCACCAGTGATTGGAACCCCAGGGTAATGGGGCAAGAGACCCAGTACTTC. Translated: CATSDWNPRVMGQETQYF.

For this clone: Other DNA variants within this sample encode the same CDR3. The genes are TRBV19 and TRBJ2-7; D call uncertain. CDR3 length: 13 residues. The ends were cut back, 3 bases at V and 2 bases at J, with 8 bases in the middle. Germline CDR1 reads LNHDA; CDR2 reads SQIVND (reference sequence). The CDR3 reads CASSIGPAYEQYF. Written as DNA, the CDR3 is TGTGCCAGTAGTATTGGCCCTGCCTACGAGCAGTACTTC.

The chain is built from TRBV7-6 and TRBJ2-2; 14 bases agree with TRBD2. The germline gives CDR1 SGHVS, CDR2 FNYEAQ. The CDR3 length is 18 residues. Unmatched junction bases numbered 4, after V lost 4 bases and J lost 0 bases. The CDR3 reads CASSSRTSGGTNTGELFF. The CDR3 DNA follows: TGTGCCAGCAGCTCTCGGACTAGCGGGGGGACGAACACCGGGGAGCTGTTTTTT.

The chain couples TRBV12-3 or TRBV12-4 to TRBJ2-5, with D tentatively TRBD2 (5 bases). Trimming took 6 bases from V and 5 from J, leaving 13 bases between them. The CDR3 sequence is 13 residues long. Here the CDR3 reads CASSPSGGETQYF. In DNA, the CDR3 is TGTGCCAGCAGCCCCTCCGGAGGTGAGACCCAGTACTTC.